A selection of T cell receptor beta chains follows, all from one sample in a study of CXCR4 blockade with PD-1 therapy in pancreatic cancer. Data came from immunoSEQ multiplex PCR; TCRdb stores just in-frame clones and leaves some out. The table has around 15,000 clones, over 60% seen once; the top ten hold 5% to 6.5%. Source material: tumor tissue. Receptors were obtained from a human donor with pancreatic ductal adenocarcinoma. Both conserved end residues are part of each CDR3. Fields, in order: CDR3 DNA, CDR3 protein, J gene, D gene, CDR3 length, V gene, clone size. D genes are given only for firm matches. Clone size is not always given. Where it is, it says once, few, many or a class for expanded clones.

DNA: TGCGCCAGCAGCGACGTTCGCGGGGCAAACGAGCAGTTCTTC
CDR3: CASSDVRGANEQFF
J: TRBJ2-1
D: .
length: 14
V: TRBV23-1
size: once

DNA: TGTGCCACCAGCTACGACAGGGACGCCAATCAGCCCCAGCATTTT
CDR3: CATSYDRDANQPQHF
J: TRBJ1-5
D: TRBD1
length: 15
V: TRBV15
size: .

DNA: TGTGCCAGCGGGGGAGGGGAGGGGGCAGATACGCAGTATTTT
CDR3: CASGGGEGADTQYF
J: TRBJ2-3
D: .
length: 14
V: TRBV6-8
size: .

DNA: TGTGCCAGCAGCGTTCAGACAGGGACCTATGGCTACACCTTC
CDR3: CASSVQTGTYGYTF
J: TRBJ1-2
D: TRBD1
length: 14
V: TRBV9
size: .

DNA: TGTGCCAGTAGCGGGACGGACTACGAGCAGTACTTC
CDR3: CASSGTDYEQYF
J: TRBJ2-7
D: .
length: 12
V: TRBV19
size: .

DNA: TGTGCCAGCGAGGGAGGGAGGGACACCGGGGAGCTGTTTTTT
CDR3: CASEGGRDTGELFF
J: TRBJ2-2
D: TRBD2
length: 14
V: TRBV6-4
size: few

DNA: TGTGCCAGCAGCGTAGGGGACGGTCCTAGCTCCTACAATGAGCAGTTCTTC
CDR3: CASSVGDGPSSYNEQFF
J: TRBJ2-1
D: .
length: 17
V: TRBV9
size: .

DNA: TGCAGCGTGGACACTAAGGGACAAATCTTATACAATGAGCAGTTCTTC
CDR3: CSVDTKGQILYNEQFF
J: TRBJ2-1
D: .
length: 16
V: TRBV29-1
size: .

DNA: TGTGCCAGCAGCTTGGGAGGCGGGAGGTCCACAGATACGCAGTATTTT
CDR3: CASSLGGGRSTDTQYF
J: TRBJ2-3
D: TRBD2
length: 16
V: TRBV11-3
size: .

DNA: TGTGCCAGTACCCCCCAGATTAGCTCCTACAATGAGCAGTTCTTC
CDR3: CASTPQISSYNEQFF
J: TRBJ2-1
D: .
length: 15
V: TRBV19
size: .

DNA: TGTGCCAGCAGTCCAAGGGGTTACGAGCAGTACTTC
CDR3: CASSPRGYEQYF
J: TRBJ2-7
D: .
length: 12
V: TRBV9
size: .

DNA: TGTACCAGTAGCGGGACTAGCGGGGGCCATACGCAGTATTTT
CDR3: CTSSGTSGGHTQYF
J: TRBJ2-3
D: TRBD2
length: 14
V: TRBV19
size: .

DNA: TGTGCCAGCAGTCAAGGACTAGCGGGGAGCTACGAGCAGTACTTC
CDR3: CASSQGLAGSYEQYF
J: TRBJ2-7
D: TRBD2
length: 15
V: TRBV7-4
size: .

DNA: TGTGCCGCTCTGGGTGTTGGGACCGGGGAGCTGTTTTTT
CDR3: CAALGVGTGELFF
J: TRBJ2-2
D: .
length: 13
V: TRBV27
size: .

DNA: TGTGCCAGCAGCCTCGGGTTATATAGTACAGATACGCAGTATTTT
CDR3: CASSLGLYSTDTQYF
J: TRBJ2-3
D: .
length: 15
V: TRBV9
size: .

DNA: TGTGCCAGTACGAGGGACAGCGGGAAGGACATTCAGTACTTC
CDR3: CASTRDSGKDIQYF
J: TRBJ2-4
D: .
length: 14
V: TRBV19
size: .

DNA: TGTGCCAGCTCATTCGGACAGCCTTCCTATGGCTACACCTTC
CDR3: CASSFGQPSYGYTF
J: TRBJ1-2
D: .
length: 14
V: TRBV18
size: .

DNA: TGTGCCTGGAGCGTAAAGACAGGGCTAGGCGGGGAGCTGTTTTTT
CDR3: CAWSVKTGLGGELFF
J: TRBJ2-2
D: TRBD1
length: 15
V: TRBV30
size: .

DNA: TGTGCCAGCACCCTAGGGAGCTCCTACAATGAGCAGTTCTTC
CDR3: CASTLGSSYNEQFF
J: TRBJ2-1
D: .
length: 14
V: TRBV22-1
size: .

DNA: TGTGCCAGCAGTCCAGGGGGCTTCTACGAGCAGTACTTC
CDR3: CASSPGGFYEQYF
J: TRBJ2-7
D: TRBD1
length: 13
V: TRBV28
size: .

DNA: TGTGCCAGCAAAAGAAGGGCCCTCCACGAGCAGTACTTC
CDR3: CASKRRALHEQYF
J: TRBJ2-7
D: .
length: 13
V: TRBV28
size: .

DNA: TGTGCCAGTAGTATTTCCCACATGAGGGAGCTGTTTTTT
CDR3: CASSISHMRELFF
J: TRBJ2-2
D: .
length: 13
V: TRBV19
size: .

DNA: TGTGCCAGTAGCTCAAAGACAGGGCCTGGGGCCAACGTCCTGACTTTC
CDR3: CASSSKTGPGANVLTF
J: TRBJ2-6
D: TRBD1
length: 16
V: TRBV19
size: .

DNA: TGTGCCAGCACCCTGGCCGGCAGGAACACTGAAGCTTTCTTT
CDR3: CASTLAGRNTEAFF
J: TRBJ1-1
D: .
length: 14
V: TRBV6-7
size: few

DNA: TGTGCCAGCAGTCTAGGACAGGCCCCCTGGGACGAGCAGTACTTC
CDR3: CASSLGQAPWDEQYF
J: TRBJ2-7
D: TRBD1
length: 15
V: TRBV28
size: .

DNA: TGTGCCAGCAGTTTGGCTAGGCTAGCGGCCTACAATGAGCAGTTCTTC
CDR3: CASSLARLAAYNEQFF
J: TRBJ2-1
D: TRBD2
length: 16
V: TRBV28
size: .

DNA: TGTGCCACCAGCAGAGTGGAACGGGGCACAGATACGCAGTATTTT
CDR3: CATSRVERGTDTQYF
J: TRBJ2-3
D: .
length: 15
V: TRBV15
size: .

DNA: TGTGCCAGCTCACCACGGTCAGGGGCGAACACTGAAGCTTTCTTT
CDR3: CASSPRSGANTEAFF
J: TRBJ1-1
D: .
length: 15
V: TRBV18
size: few

DNA: TGCGCCAGCAGCTCCGGGACTAGCGGGAGGGTTGCAGATACGCAGTATTTT
CDR3: CASSSGTSGRVADTQYF
J: TRBJ2-3
D: TRBD2
length: 17
V: TRBV5-1
size: .

DNA: TGTGCCAGCAGGGACAGGGTGGCCACCGGGGAGCTGTTTTTT
CDR3: CASRDRVATGELFF
J: TRBJ2-2
D: TRBD1
length: 14
V: TRBV28
size: .

DNA: TGTGCCACTGCGGTGGTCCCGTGGGAGACCCAGTACTTC
CDR3: CATAVVPWETQYF
J: TRBJ2-5
D: .
length: 13
V: TRBV19
size: once

DNA: TGTGCCAGCAGTTTACAGACAGACTATGGCTACACCTTC
CDR3: CASSLQTDYGYTF
J: TRBJ1-2
D: .
length: 13
V: TRBV28
size: .

DNA: TGCGCCAGCAGTCCCGGGACGGTGAACACTGAAGCTTTCTTT
CDR3: CASSPGTVNTEAFF
J: TRBJ1-1
D: .
length: 14
V: TRBV10-2
size: .

DNA: TGTGCCACCAGCAGGGGGCTATTGGACGGAGATGGCTACACCTTC
CDR3: CATSRGLLDGDGYTF
J: TRBJ1-2
D: .
length: 15
V: TRBV15
size: few

DNA: TGCGCCAGCAGCCCTCGCGACAGGGAAGGGACCCAGTACTTC
CDR3: CASSPRDREGTQYF
J: TRBJ2-5
D: TRBD1
length: 14
V: TRBV4-1
size: .

DNA: TGTGCCAGCAGTCTGACTAGCGGGAGGGGGGAGACCCAGTACTTC
CDR3: CASSLTSGRGETQYF
J: TRBJ2-5
D: TRBD2
length: 15
V: TRBV6-8
size: .

DNA: TGTGCCAGCAGTTTATACGGGATAGGGGATACGCAGTATTTT
CDR3: CASSLYGIGDTQYF
J: TRBJ2-3
D: .
length: 14
V: TRBV27
size: .

DNA: TGTGCCTGGAATTTCCGGAGGCTGGCTGAAGCTTTCTTT
CDR3: CAWNFRRLAEAFF
J: TRBJ1-1
D: .
length: 13
V: TRBV30
size: .

DNA: TGTGCCAGCTCACCCTTCAGGGGCCCGGAGGAGACCCAGTACTTC
CDR3: CASSPFRGPEETQYF
J: TRBJ2-5
D: .
length: 15
V: TRBV18
size: .

DNA: TGTGCCAGCAGTCCGAGGACCCTCACGAGAGCTTTCTTT
CDR3: CASSPRTLTRAFF
J: TRBJ1-1
D: .
length: 13
V: TRBV28
size: .

DNA: TGTGCCAGCTCACCCCGTGGAAACACCATATATTTT
CDR3: CASSPRGNTIYF
J: TRBJ1-3
D: .
length: 12
V: TRBV18
size: .

DNA: TGCAGCGTTGTACCTAAGACCTACAATGAGCAGTTCTTC
CDR3: CSVVPKTYNEQFF
J: TRBJ2-1
D: .
length: 13
V: TRBV29-1
size: .